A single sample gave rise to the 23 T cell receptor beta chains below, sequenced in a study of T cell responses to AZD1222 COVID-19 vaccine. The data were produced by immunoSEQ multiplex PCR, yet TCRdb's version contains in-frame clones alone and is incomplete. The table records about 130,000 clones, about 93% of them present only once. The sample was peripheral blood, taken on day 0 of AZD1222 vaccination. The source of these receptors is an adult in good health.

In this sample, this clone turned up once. This CDR3 is CASSLWTGNYDGYTF. CDR3 nucleotides: TGTGCCAGCAGCCTTTGGACAGGAAACTACGATGGCTACACCTTC. The chain carries TRBV14 and TRBJ1-2; 7 bases fit TRBD1. Germline V gene lookup returns CDR1 SGHDN and CDR2 FVKESK. CDR3 length: 15 amino acids. V trimming: 4 bases; J trimming: 6 bases; junction bases outside the gene matches: 11.

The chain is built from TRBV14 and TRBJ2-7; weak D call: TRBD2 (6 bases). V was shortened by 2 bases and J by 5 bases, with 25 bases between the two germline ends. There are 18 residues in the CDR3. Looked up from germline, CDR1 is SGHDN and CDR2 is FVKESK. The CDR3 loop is CASSQNYPPGPKRDEQYF. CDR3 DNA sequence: TGTGCCAGCAGCCAAAACTATCCCCCGGGCCCCAAGCGGGACGAGCAGTACTTC.

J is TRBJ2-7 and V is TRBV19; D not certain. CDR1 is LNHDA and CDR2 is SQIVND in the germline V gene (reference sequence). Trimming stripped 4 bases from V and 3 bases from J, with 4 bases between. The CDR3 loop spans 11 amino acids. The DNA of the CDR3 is TGTGCCAGTAGTAACAGCTACGAGCAGTACTTC. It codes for CASSNSYEQYF.

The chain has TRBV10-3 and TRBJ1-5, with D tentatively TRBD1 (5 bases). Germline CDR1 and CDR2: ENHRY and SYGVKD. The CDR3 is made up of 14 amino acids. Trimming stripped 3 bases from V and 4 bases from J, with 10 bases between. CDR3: CAISDGTSNQPQHF. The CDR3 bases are TGTGCCATCAGTGACGGGACGTCTAATCAGCCCCAGCATTTT.

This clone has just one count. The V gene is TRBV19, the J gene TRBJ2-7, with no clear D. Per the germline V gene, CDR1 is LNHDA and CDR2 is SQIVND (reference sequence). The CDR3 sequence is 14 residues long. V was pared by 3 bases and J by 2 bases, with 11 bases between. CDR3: CASSINLRAYEQYF. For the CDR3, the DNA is TGTGCCAGTAGTATTAATCTTCGGGCCTACGAGCAGTACTTC.

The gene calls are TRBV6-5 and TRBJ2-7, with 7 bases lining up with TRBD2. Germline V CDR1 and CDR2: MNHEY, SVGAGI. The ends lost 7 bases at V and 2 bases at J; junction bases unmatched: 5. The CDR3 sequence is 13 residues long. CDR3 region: CASTRTSTYEQYF. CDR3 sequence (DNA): TGTGCCAGCACCAGGACTAGTACCTACGAGCAGTACTTC.

Written as DNA, the CDR3 is TGTGCCTGGACTAAAGGGGGCACAGATACGCAGTATTTT. This sequence encodes CAWTKGGTDTQYF. The rearrangement uses TRBV30 and TRBJ2-3; the D gene is possibly TRBD1 (5 bases). The CDR3 covers 13 residues. The germline V and J ends were trimmed by 4 bases and 1 base, with 9 bases remaining between them. The V gene's germline CDR1 is GTSNPN and CDR2 SVGIG (reference sequence).

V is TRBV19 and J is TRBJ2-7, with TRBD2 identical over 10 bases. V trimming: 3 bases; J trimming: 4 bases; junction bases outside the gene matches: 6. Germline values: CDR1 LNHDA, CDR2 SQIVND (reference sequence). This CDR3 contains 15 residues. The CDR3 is CASSMALAGVYEQYF. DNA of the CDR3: TGTGCCAGTAGTATGGCTCTAGCGGGGGTATACGAGCAGTACTTC.

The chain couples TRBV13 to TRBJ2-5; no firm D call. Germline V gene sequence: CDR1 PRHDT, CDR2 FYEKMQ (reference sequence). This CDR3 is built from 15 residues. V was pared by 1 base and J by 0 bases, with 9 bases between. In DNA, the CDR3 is TGTGCCAGCAGCTTAGAATCTGGTCACCAAGAGACCCAGTACTTC. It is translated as CASSLESGHQETQYF.

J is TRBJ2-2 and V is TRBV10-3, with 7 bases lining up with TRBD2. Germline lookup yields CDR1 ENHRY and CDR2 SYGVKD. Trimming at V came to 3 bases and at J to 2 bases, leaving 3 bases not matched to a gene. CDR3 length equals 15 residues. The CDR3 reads CAISDERDNTGELFF. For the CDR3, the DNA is TGTGCCATCAGTGATGAGCGGGACAACACCGGGGAGCTGTTTTTT.

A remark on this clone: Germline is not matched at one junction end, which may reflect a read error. CDR3 DNA sequence: TGTGCCAGTAGTTACAGAGGACGGGATAATTCACCCCTCCACTTT. It yields the protein CASSYRGRDNSPLHF. This chain links TRBV6-2 or TRBV6-3 with TRBJ1-6; D is unresolved. From germline, CDR1 is MNHEY and CDR2 SVGEGT. The CDR3 covers 15 residues.

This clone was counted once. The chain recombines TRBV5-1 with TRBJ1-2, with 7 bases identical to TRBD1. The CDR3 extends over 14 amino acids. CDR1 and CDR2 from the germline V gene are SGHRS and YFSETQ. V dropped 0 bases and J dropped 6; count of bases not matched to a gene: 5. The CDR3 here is CASSLGATGNGYTF. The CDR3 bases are TGCGCCAGCAGCTTGGGGGCGACAGGGAATGGCTACACCTTC.

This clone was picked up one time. The CDR3 here is CSALAKNIQYF. CDR3 coding DNA: TGCAGTGCCTTAGCCAAAAACATTCAGTACTTC. The V and J genes are TRBV20-1 and TRBJ2-4; D call uncertain. V lost 6 bases and J lost 0, with 3 bases in between. CDR3 length: 11 residues. Germline V gives CDR1 DFQATT, CDR2 SNEGSKA (reference sequence).

The CDR3 nucleotides read TGCAGTGCTAGTGAACAGTCGATGCCCCAGCATTTT. The encoded protein is CSASEQSMPQHF. The rearrangement joins TRBV20-1 to TRBJ1-5; D ambiguous. The CDR3 contains 12 residues. CDR1 DFQATT and CDR2 SNEGSKA come from the germline V gene (reference sequence). V was clipped by 3 bases and J by 9 bases, with 12 bases between them.

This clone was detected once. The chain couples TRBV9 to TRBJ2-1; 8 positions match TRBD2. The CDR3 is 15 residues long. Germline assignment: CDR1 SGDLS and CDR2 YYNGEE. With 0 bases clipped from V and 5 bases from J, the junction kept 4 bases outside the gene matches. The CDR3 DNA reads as TGTGCCAGCAGCGTAGCGGGGGGGATTCACAATGAGCAGTTCTTC. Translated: CASSVAGGIHNEQFF.

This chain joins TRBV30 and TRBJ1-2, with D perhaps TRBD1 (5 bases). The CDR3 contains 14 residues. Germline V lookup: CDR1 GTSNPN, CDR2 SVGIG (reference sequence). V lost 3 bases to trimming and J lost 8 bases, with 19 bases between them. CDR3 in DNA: TGTGCCTGGAGAGGGGAGCGGCAGGTAGTAGGCTACACCTTC. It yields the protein CAWRGERQVVGYTF.

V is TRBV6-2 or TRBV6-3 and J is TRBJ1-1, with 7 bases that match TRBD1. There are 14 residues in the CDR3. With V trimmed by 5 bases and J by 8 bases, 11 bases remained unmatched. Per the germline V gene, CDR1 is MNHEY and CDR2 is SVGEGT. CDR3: CASSRPGGLTEAFF. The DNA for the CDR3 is TGTGCCAGCAGTCGTCCAGGGGGGCTGACGGAAGCTTTCTTT.

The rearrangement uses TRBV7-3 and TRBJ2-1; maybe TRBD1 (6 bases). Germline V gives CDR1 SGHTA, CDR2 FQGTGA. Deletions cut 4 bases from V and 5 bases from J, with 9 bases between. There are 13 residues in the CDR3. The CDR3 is CASSYGQNNEQFF. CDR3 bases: TGTGCCAGCAGCTACGGACAGAACAATGAGCAGTTCTTC.

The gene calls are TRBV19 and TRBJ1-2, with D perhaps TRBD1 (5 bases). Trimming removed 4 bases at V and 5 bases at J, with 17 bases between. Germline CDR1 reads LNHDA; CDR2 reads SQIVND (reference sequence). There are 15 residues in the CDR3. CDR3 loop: CASSNPGQKGYGYTF. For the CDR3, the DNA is TGTGCCAGTAGTAACCCCGGGCAGAAGGGGTATGGCTACACCTTC.

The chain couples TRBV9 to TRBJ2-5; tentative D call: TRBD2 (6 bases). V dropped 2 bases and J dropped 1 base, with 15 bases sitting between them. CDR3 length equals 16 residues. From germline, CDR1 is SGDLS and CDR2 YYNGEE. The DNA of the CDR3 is TGTGCCAGCAGCGTGTCTCCGGGACTCACCCAAGAGACCCAGTACTTC. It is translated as CASSVSPGLTQETQYF.

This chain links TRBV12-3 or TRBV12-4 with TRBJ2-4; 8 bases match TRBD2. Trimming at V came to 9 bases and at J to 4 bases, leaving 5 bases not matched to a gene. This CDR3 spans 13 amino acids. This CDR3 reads CASNSGEKNIQYF. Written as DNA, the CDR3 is TGTGCCAGTAATAGCGGGGAGAAAAACATTCAGTACTTC.

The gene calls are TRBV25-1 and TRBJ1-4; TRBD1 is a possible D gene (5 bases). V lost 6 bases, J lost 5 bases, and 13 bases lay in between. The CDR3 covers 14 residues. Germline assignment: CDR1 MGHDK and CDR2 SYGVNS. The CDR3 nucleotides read TGTGCCAGCAGCCTGGGGGGAATGAATGAAAAACTGTTTTTT. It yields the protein CASSLGGMNEKLFF.

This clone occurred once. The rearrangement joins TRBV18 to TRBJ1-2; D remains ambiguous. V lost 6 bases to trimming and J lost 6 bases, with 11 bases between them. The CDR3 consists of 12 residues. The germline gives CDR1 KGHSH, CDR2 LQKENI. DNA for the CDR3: TGTGCCAGCTCCCTCGATCTCGATGGCTACACCTTC. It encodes CASSLDLDGYTF.